This T cell receptor beta chain is drawn from a study of cytomegalovirus exposure and HLA in healthy donors. Regarding the study as a whole: There were some public TCRs occurring in many donors, but most TCR sequences were rare. Listed as cytomegalovirus-associated were 164 TCR beta chains.

Germline CDR1 and CDR2: PRHDT and FYEKMQ (reference sequence). V lost 0 bases and J 0 bases, leaving 6 bases between the germline ends. There are 15 residues in the CDR3. About this clone itself: Its cognate antigen is unknown.

PCR amplification relied on 60 Vbeta primers (plus 13 Jbeta primers). Here immunoSEQ multiplex PCR was the method, and the copy in TCRdb shows in-frame clones only, minus some. The top ten clones hold 1% to 1.5% of a sample with fewer than 200,000 clones, roughly 10% of them seen once. This chain uses TRBV13 with TRBJ1-3; D ambiguous. The sequencing sample was made of PBMCs. The TCR sequence derives from a woman aged 30 to 39 in good health and CMV-seropositive. CDR3 in amino acids: CASSLGQHSGNTIYF. The CDR3 DNA sequence: TGTGCCAGCAGCTTAGGACAGCACTCTGGAAACACCATATATTTT.